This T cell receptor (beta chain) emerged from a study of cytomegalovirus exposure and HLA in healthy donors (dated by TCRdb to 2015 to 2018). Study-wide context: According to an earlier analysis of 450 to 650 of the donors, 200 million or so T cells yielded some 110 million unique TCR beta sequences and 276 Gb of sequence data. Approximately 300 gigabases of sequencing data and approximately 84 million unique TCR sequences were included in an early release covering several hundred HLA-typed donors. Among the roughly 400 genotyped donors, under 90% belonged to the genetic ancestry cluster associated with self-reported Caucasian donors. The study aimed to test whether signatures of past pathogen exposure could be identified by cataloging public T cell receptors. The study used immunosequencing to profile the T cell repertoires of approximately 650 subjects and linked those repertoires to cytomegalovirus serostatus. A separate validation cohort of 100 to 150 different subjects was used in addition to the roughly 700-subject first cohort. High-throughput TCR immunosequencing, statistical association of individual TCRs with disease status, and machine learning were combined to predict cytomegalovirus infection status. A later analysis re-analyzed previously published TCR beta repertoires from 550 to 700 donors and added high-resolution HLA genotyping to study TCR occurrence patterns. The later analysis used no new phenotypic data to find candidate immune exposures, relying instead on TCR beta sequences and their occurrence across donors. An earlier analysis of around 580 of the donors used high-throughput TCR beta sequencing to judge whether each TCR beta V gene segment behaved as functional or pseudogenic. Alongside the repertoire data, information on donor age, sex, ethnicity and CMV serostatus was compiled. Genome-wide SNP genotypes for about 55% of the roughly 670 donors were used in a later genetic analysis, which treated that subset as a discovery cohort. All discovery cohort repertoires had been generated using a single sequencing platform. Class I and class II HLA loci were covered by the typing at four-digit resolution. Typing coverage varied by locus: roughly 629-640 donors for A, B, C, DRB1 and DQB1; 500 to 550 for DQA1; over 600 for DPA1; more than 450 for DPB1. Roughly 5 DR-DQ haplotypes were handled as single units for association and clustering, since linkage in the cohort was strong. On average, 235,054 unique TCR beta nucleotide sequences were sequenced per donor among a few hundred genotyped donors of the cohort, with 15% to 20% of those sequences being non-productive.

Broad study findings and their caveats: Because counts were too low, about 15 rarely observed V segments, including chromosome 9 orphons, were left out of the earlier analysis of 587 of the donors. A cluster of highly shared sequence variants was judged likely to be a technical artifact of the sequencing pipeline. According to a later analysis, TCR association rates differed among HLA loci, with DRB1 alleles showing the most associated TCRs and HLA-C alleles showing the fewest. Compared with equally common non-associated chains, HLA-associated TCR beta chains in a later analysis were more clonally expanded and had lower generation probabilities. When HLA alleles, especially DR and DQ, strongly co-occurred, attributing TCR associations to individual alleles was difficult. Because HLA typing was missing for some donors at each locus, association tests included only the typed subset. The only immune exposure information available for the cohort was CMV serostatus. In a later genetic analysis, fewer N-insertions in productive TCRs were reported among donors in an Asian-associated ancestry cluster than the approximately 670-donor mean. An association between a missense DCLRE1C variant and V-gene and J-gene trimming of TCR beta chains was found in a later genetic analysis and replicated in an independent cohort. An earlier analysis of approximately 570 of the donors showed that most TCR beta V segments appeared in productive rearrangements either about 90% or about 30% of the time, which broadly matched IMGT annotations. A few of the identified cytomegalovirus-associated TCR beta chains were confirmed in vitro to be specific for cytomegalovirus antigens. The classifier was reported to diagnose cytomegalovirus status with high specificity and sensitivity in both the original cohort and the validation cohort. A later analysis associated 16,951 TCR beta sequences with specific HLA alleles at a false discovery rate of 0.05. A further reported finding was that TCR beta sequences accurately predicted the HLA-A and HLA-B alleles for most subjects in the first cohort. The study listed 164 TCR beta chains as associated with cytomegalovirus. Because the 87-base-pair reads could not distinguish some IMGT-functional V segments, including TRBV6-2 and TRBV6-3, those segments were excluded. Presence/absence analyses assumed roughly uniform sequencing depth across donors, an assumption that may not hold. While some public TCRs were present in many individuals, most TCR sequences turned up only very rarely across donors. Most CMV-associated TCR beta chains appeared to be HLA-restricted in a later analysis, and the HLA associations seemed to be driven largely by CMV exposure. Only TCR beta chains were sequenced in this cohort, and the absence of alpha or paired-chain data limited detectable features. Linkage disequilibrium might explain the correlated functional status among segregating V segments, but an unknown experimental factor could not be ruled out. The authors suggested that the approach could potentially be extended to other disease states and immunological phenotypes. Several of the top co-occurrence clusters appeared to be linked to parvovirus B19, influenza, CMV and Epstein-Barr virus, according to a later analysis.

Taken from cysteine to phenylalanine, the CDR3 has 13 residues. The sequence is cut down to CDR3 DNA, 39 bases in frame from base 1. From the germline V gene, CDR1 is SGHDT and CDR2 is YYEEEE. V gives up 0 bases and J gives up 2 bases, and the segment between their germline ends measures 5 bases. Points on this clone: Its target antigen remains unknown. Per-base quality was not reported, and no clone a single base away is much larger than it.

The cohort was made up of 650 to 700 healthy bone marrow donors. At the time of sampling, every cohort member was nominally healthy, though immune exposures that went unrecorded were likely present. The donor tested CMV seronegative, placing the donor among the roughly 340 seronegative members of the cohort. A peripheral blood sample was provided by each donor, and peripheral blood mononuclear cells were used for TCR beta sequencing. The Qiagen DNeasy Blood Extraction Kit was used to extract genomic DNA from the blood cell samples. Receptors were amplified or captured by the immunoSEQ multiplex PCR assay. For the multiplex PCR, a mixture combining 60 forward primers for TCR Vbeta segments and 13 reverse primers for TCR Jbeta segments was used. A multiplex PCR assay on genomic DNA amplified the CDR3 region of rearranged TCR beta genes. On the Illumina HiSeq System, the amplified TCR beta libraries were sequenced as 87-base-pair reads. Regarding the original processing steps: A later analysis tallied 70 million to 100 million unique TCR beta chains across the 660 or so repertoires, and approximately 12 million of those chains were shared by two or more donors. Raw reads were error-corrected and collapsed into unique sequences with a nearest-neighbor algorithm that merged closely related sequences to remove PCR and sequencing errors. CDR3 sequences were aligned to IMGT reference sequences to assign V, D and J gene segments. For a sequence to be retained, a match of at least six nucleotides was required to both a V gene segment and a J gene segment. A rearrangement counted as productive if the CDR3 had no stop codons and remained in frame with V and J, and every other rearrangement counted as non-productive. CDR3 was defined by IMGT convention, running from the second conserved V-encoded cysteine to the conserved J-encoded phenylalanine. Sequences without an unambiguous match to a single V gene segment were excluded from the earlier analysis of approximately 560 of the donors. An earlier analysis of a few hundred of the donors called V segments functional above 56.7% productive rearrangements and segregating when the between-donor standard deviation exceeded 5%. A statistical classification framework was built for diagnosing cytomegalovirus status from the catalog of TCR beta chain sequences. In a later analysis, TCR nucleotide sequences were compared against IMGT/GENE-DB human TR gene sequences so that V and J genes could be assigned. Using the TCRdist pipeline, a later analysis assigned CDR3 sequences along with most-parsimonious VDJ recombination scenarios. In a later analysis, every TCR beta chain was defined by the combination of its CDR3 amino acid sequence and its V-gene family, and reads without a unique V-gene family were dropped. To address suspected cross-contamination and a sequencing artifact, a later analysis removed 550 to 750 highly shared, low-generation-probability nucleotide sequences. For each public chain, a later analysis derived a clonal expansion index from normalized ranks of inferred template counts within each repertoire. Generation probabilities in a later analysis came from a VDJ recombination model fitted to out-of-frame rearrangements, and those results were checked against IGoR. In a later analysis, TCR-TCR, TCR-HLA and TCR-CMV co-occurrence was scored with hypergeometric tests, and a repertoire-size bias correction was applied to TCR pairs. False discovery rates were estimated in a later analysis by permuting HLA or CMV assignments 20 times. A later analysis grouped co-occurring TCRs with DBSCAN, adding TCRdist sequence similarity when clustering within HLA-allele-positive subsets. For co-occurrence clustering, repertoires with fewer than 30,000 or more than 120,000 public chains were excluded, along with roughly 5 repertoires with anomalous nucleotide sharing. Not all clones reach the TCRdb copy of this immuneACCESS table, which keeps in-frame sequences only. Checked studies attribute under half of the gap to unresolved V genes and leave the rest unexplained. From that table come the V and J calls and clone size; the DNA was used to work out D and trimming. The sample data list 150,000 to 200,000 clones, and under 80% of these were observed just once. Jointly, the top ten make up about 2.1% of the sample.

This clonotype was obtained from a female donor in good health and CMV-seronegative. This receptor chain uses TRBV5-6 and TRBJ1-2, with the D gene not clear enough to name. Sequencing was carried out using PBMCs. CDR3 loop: CASSLGPNYGYTF. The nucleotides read TGTGCCAGCAGCTTGGGGCCCAACTATGGCTACACCTTC.